This note documents a single T cell receptor beta chain sequence. Its antigen is as yet unknown. cDNA synthesis used the whole RNA isolate, giving expressed TCRB sequences. Sequencing was performed with immunoSEQ multiplex PCR; in TCRdb, only in-frame clones are kept and a portion is missing. The sample contains 250,000 or so clones, 20% of which appear only once. The germline V gene encodes CDR1 SGHTA and CDR2 FQGNSA. V lost 4 bases and J lost 2, with 12 bases in between. The CDR3 runs 14 residues. The entry originates in a study of beta chain features in type 1 diabetes. Points from the study as a whole: All four CD4+ subsets from Type 1 diabetes patients carried moderately but significantly shorter TCRB CDR3s. VDJ junctions sequenced from type 1 diabetes patients showed fewer insertions and more deletions. cDNA-based sequencing might over-represent cells highly expressing TCR.

Populations isolated by sorting all had purity greater than 95%. This rearrangement joins TRBV7-2 to TRBJ2-7; a weak D match, TRBD1 (6 bases). This clonotype originated in a woman aged 40-49 years with type 1 diabetes. Sequenced sample: naive CD4+ T cells from blood. DNA for the CDR3: TGTGCCAGCAGCTCGGGACGGACAGCCTACGAGCAGTACTTC. This gives the protein CASSSGRTAYEQYF.